Here is one T cell receptor beta chain with its context. The data were taken from a study of T cell changes during pregnancy in multiple sclerosis. TCRdb keeps only in-frame clones here, not all; method: immunoSEQ multiplex PCR. The repertoire holds 40,000 to 45,000 clones, with approximately 91% as singletons. The CDR3 has 15 residues. Looked up from germline, CDR1 is LNHNV and CDR2 is YYDKDF (reference sequence). V lost 4 bases, J lost 2 bases, and 4 bases stayed unmatched. The rearrangement joins TRBV15 to TRBJ2-1, with 8 bases identical to TRBD1. The receptor was derived from a female donor with multiple sclerosis, enrolled in a pregnancy study. The sample in question was CD4+ T cells from peripheral blood mononuclear cells, obtained in the first trimester of pregnancy. The CDR3 coding sequence is TGTGCCACCAGCACGGGGACAGGCGCCTACAATGAGCAGTTCTTC. Its translation is CATSTGTGAYNEQFF.